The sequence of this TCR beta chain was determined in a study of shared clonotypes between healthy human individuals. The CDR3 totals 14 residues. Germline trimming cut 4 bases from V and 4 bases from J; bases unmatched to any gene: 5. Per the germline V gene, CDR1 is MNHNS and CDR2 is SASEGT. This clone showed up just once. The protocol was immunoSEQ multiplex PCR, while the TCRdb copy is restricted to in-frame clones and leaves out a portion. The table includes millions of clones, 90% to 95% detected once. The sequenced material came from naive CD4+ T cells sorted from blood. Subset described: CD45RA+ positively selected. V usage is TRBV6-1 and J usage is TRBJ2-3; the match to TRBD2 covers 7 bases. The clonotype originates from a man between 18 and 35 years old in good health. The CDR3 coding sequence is TGTGCCAGCAGTGGGACTAGTAGGTCAGATACGCAGTATTTT. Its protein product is CASSGTSRSDTQYF.